Presented here are 13 T cell receptor beta chains from one specimen sequenced in a study of blood T cells in healthy people across ages. Then a second PCR, running roughly 7 to 11 cycles, was carried out with a sample-barcoded 5' primer and a J-beta primer mix. One entry per CDR3 protein results from TCRdb running MiXCR on the 5' RACE reads. The table has 600,000 to 1,000,000 distinct CDR3 sequences, more than 45% seen once. Sequencing used blood. The source is a man aged 30 to 45 in good health.

This chain connects TRBV7-9 to TRBJ1-1; the D is unclear. Germline CDR1 SEHNR, CDR2 FQNEAQ (reference sequence). Trimming removed 5 bases from V and 5 bases from J, with 3 bases in between. The CDR3 is made up of 10 amino acids. CDR3 region: CASSQTEAFF. The CDR3 nucleotides read TGTGCCAGCAGCCAGACTGAAGCTTTCTTT.

This clonotype was picked up a small number of times. The chain combines TRBV20-1 with TRBJ2-1; 9 positions match TRBD2. The CDR3 loop spans 18 amino acids. With V trimmed by 2 bases and J by 0 bases, 11 bases remained unmatched. Germline-derived CDR1 and CDR2 are DFQATT and SNEGSKA (reference sequence). CDR3 in amino acids: CSARLLAGRLSSYNEQFF. The CDR3 DNA reads TGCAGTGCTAGATTACTAGCGGGCCGGTTAAGCTCCTACAATGAGCAGTTCTTC.

The V and J genes are TRBV29-1 and TRBJ2-1; tentative D call: TRBD1 (5 bases). Looked up from germline, CDR1 is SQVTM and CDR2 is ANQGSEA. Trimming shortened V by 7 bases and J by 4 bases, and 8 bases separated the two germline ends. There are 11 residues in the CDR3. The CDR3 spells CSGDRYNEQFF. DNA for the CDR3: TGCAGCGGCGACAGATACAATGAGCAGTTCTTC.

This sequence joins TRBV3-1 and TRBJ1-2; 7 nucleotides agree with TRBD1. The CDR3 runs to 16 residues. Germline lookup yields CDR1 LGHDT and CDR2 YNNKEL (reference sequence). V was pared by 2 bases and J by 4 bases, with 10 bases of the junction left unmatched. CDR3 DNA sequence: TGTGCCAGCAGCCAATCCGGACAGGAGGAGAGCTATGGCTACACCTTC. It is translated as CASSQSGQEESYGYTF.

V usage is TRBV20-1 and J usage is TRBJ2-1; D remains ambiguous. This CDR3 spans 14 amino acids. Germline V gene sequence: CDR1 DFQATT, CDR2 SNEGSKA (reference sequence). V was cut by 3 bases and J by 4 bases, with 13 bases left in between. The CDR3 here is CSASPGIGYNEQFF. The DNA for the CDR3 is TGCAGTGCTAGTCCGGGCATAGGATACAATGAGCAGTTCTTC.

The chain has TRBV5-6 and TRBJ2-2, with 8 bases identical to TRBD2. In germline, CDR1 is SGHDT, CDR2 YYEEEE. This CDR3 comprises 15 residues. J lost 5 bases, V lost 0 bases, and 3 bases had no gene match. The CDR3 DNA follows: TGTGCCAGCAGCTTGGTGCAGCGGGAGACCGGGGAGCTGTTTTTT. It yields the protein CASSLVQRETGELFF.

The chain employs TRBV20-1 and TRBJ1-6, with D unresolved. CDR1 DFQATT and CDR2 SNEGSKA come from the germline V gene (reference sequence). V lost 5 bases and J 8 bases, leaving 13 bases between the germline ends. There are 13 residues in the CDR3. CDR3 in amino acids: CSAQTFGDSPLHF. CDR3 nucleotide sequence: TGCAGTGCTCAAACCTTCGGCGATTCACCCCTCCACTTT.

This clonotype was counted a single time. V usage is TRBV3-1 and J usage is TRBJ2-1; D is possibly TRBD1 (6 bases). Germline-derived CDR1 and CDR2 are LGHDT and YNNKEL (reference sequence). V dropped 4 bases and J dropped 10 bases, with 14 bases sitting between them. CDR3 length equals 13 residues. The DNA for the CDR3 is TGTGCCAGCAGCCTCACAGGGCAAGCGGAGCAGTTCTTC. It encodes CASSLTGQAEQFF.

CDR3 sequence reads: CASSSLRTYEQYF. The CDR3 DNA reads as TGTGCCAGCAGCTCCCTTCGAACCTACGAGCAGTACTTC. The chain has TRBV7-2 and TRBJ2-7; D is undetermined. CDR1 is SGHTA, CDR2 FQGNSA, per germline. The CDR3 is made up of 13 amino acids. V shed 4 bases and J shed 2 bases, with 9 bases lying between them.

This clonotype was observed at least ten times. The rearrangement links TRBV29-1 to TRBJ2-1, with no clear D. The CDR3 has 11 residues. The V end was cut by 4 bases, the J end by 12 bases, with 13 bases between. CDR1 and CDR2 from the germline V gene are SQVTM and ANQGSEA. CDR3 DNA: TGCAGCGTTGGGGAAGAGGTCAGGCAGTTCTTC. It encodes CSVGEEVRQFF.

At least ten counts were recorded for this clonotype. This chain uses TRBV3-1 with TRBJ2-5; D is undetermined. CDR1 and CDR2 from the germline V gene are LGHDT and YNNKEL (reference sequence). The CDR3 is 12 amino acids. V was pared by 0 bases and J by 5 bases, with 4 bases between. The CDR3 nucleotides are TGTGCCAGCAGCCAAGATCTGGAGACCCAGTACTTC. It specifies CASSQDLETQYF.

The chain links TRBV20-1 to TRBJ2-4; a possible D gene is TRBD1 (6 bases). The J call may be incorrect, as the DNA end agrees better with TRBJ2-7. The CDR3 has 13 amino acids. Germline assignment: CDR1 DFQATT and CDR2 SNEGSKA (reference sequence). In DNA, the CDR3 is TGCAGTGCGTGGACAGCCTTAGTTCGCGAGCAGTACTTC. Its protein product is CSAWTALVREQYF.

A single count supports this clonotype. This rearrangement joins TRBV5-5 to TRBJ2-7; tentative D call: TRBD1 (5 bases). Germline V gives CDR1 SGHKS, CDR2 YYEKEE (reference sequence). This CDR3 has 14 residues. The V end lost 0 bases, the J end lost 3 bases, and 10 bases lay between the germline ends. Here the CDR3 reads CASSLGQLDYEQYF. The CDR3 region has the DNA TGTGCCAGCAGCTTGGGACAGCTGGACTACGAGCAGTACTTC.